The entry below gives a single TCR beta chain sequence along with its context. It lacks a known antigen. There are no base qualities to consult, and no much larger clone falls within one base. This entry is derived from a study of T cell responses to AZD1222 COVID-19 vaccine (dated by TCRdb to the early 2020s). A note on the overall study: AZD1222 recipients whose second dose came at about 4 weeks and those whose second dose came at about 12 weeks were combined into one group, since spike-specific TCR depth and breadth did not differ between the two schedules. A total of around 240 trial participants underwent TCR sequencing, of whom about 200 had received two doses of AZD1222 and roughly 26 had received two doses of the MenACWY control vaccine. Trial participants were enrolled into age subgroups of 18-55, 56-69 and 70-plus years, which contained roughly 140, 27 and 60 TCR-sequenced participants, respectively. The research as a whole found: Most participants were white British and females outnumbered males, and the authors suggested that clonal diversity may have been underestimated. Only five or six AZD1222 recipients were SARS-CoV-2 seropositive at baseline, limiting conclusions about previously exposed vaccinees. Because no day 14 peak-response samples were available, repertoires were characterized only after the peak T cell response. The whole spike protein was spanned by vaccine-associated CD4 TCRs, and dominant responses were seen in regions 160-218 and 743-854. After two AZD1222 doses, spike-specific TCR breadth and depth were significantly higher than at day 0 and than in MenACWY recipients. The 56-69-year group was small, and its depth increase did not reach significance, likely because of low power. Epitopes outside the regions mutated in the B.1.351 and B.1.1.7 variants were reportedly recognized by nearly half of the unique spike-specific TCRs.

The CDR3 regions of human TCRbeta chains were analyzed by immunosequencing. The authors' analysis ran thus. TCRs in the repertoires were compared against a reference library of SARS-CoV-2-specific TCRs that had been generated with the MIRA antigen-specificity platform. Breadth meant the fraction of unique TCRs that were SARS-CoV-2-associated, whereas depth meant the fraction of total T cells that were SARS-CoV-2-associated. Using the MIRA data, each spike-specific TCR was mapped to the spike region that the TCR reacts to and placed in a CD4 or CD8 class. Log10-transformed breadth and depth values were compared by one-way ANOVA with Sidak's multiple comparisons tests. In its TCRdb copy, this immuneACCESS table keeps in-frame sequences only and misses some clones. Where compared with another copy, unresolved V genes explain less than half of these, and the others have no known cause. That table is the source of V, J and clone size, and D and trimming were worked out from the DNA. Recorded for this sample are about 150,000 clones; roughly 87% of them occurred a single time. The top ten clones comprise approximately 2.5% of the sample.

CDR1 and CDR2 (MDHEN, SYDVKM) derive from the germline V gene. The CDR3 spans 16 residues, from the cysteine through the phenylalanine. The retained sequence is limited to the CDR3, 48 bases, with the frame set at the first base. Trimming at the junction amounts to 7 bases on V and 4 bases on J, and the germline ends lie 20 bases apart. Explained via the paper, the time point label denotes: baseline before first vaccination. The vaccinee samples were drawn from two UK trials, COV001 and COV002, one of which was a single-blind randomized controlled phase 2/3 trial testing AZD1222 (ChAdOx1 nCoV-19) in healthy adults. For TCRbeta chain sequencing, PBMC samples from trial participants were taken at day 0 and at day 28 after the second dose.

The chain was built from TRBV28 and TRBJ2-1, with the D gene not clear enough to name. The starting material was peripheral blood, obtained on day 0 of AZD1222 vaccination. The receptor was isolated from an adult in good health. The nucleotide sequence is TGTGCCAGCACTCCCGCTCGGCTAGGTGTTTACAATGAGCAGTTCTTC. Its translation reads: CASTPARLGVYNEQFF.